This paragraph reports one T cell receptor (beta chain). This sample stems from a study of blood T cell repertoires in COVID-19. Authors' processing steps: Reference gene primer amplification gave nucleated cell count estimates. Only in-frame clones appear in the TCRdb table, and some are missing; sequencing was by immunoSEQ multiplex PCR. The D gene and trimming were derived from the DNA, and the V and J assignments and clone size from that table. The table lists about 230,000 clones, around 83% of them singletons. CDR3 length equals 12 residues. Trimming pared 6 bases from V and 0 bases from J, leaving 4 bases between.

This clonotype originated in a woman in her forties or fifties with acute or convalescent COVID-19. V is TRBV12-3 or TRBV12-4 and J is TRBJ2-3, with D unresolved. Specimen: peripheral blood. The CDR3 DNA reads TGTGCCAGCAGCACTAGCACAGATACGCAGTATTTT. It translates to CASSTSTDTQYF.